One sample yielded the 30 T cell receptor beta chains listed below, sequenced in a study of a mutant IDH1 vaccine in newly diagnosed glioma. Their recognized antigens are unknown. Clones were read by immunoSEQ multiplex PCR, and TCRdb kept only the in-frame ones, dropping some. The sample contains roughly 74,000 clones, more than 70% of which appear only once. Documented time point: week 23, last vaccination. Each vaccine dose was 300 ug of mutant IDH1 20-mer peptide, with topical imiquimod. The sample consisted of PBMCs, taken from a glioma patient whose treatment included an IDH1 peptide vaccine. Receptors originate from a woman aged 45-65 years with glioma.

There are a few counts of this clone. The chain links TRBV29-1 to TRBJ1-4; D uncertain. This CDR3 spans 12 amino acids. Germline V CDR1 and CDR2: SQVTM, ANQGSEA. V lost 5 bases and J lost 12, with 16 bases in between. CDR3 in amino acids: CSVSPSPVELFF. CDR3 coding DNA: TGCAGCGTTTCACCTAGTCCGGTGGAACTGTTTTTT.

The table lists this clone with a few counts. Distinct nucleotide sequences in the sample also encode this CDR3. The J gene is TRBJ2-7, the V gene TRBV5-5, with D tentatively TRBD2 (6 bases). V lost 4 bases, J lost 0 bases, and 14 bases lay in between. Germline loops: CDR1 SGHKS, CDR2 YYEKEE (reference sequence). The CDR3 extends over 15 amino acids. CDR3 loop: CASSPQGLSSYEQYF. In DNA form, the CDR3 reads TGTGCCAGCAGCCCTCAAGGACTAAGCTCCTACGAGCAGTACTTC.

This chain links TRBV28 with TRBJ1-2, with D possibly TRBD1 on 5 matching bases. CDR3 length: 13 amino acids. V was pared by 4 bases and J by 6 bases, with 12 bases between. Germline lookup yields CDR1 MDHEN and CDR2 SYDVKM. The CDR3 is CASSSTVPHGYTF. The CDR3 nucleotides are TGTGCCAGCAGTTCGACAGTCCCCCATGGCTACACCTTC.

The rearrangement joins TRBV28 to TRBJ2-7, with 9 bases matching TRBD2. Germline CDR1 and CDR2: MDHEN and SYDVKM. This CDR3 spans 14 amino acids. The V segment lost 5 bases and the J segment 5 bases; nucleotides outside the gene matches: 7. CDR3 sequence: CASSVVAGANEQYF. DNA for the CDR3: TGTGCCAGCAGTGTGGTAGCGGGAGCGAACGAGCAGTACTTC.

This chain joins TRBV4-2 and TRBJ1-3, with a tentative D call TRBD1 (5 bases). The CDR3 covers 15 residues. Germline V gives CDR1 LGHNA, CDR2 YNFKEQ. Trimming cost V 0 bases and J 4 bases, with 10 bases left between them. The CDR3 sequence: CASSQDGGFGNTIYF. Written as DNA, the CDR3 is TGTGCCAGCAGCCAAGATGGGGGGTTCGGAAACACCATATATTTT.

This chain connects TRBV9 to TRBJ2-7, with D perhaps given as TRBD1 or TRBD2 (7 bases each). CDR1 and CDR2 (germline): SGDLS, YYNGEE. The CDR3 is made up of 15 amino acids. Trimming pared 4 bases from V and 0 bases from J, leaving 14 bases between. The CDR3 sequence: CASSPGGGSSYEQYF. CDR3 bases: TGTGCCAGCAGCCCAGGGGGGGGAAGCTCCTACGAGCAGTACTTC.

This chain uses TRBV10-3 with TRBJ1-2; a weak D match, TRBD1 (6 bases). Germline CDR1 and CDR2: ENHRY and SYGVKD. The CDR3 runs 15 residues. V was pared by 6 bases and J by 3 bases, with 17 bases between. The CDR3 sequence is CAIRQSGDRYYGYTF. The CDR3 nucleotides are TGTGCCATCAGGCAATCAGGCGACAGGTACTATGGCTACACCTTC.

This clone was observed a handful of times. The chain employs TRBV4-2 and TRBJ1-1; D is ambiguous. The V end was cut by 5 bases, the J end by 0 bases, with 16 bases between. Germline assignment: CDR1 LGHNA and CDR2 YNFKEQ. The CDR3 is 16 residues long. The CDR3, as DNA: TGTGCCAGCAGCACGTCGGACGTGGAATTGAACACTGAAGCTTTCTTT. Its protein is CASSTSDVELNTEAFF.

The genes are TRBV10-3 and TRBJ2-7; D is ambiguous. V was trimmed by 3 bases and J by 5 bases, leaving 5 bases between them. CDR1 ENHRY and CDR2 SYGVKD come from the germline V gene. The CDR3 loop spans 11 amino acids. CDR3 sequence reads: CAISDIDEQYF. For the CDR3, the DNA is TGTGCCATCAGTGACATCGACGAGCAGTACTTC.

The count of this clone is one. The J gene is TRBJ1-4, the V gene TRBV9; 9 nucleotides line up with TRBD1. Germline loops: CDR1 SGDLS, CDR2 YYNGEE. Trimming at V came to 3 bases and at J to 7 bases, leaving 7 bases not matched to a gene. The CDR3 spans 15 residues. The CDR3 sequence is CASSAHGTGSEKLFF. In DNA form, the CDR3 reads TGTGCCAGCAGCGCCCACGGGACAGGGAGTGAAAAACTGTTTTTT. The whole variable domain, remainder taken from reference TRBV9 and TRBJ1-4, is DSGVTQTPKHLITATGQRVTLRCSPRSGDLSVYWYQQSLDQGLQFLIQYYNGEERAKGNILERFSAQQFPDLHSELNLSSLELGDSALYFCASSAHGTGSEKLFFGSGTQLSVL.

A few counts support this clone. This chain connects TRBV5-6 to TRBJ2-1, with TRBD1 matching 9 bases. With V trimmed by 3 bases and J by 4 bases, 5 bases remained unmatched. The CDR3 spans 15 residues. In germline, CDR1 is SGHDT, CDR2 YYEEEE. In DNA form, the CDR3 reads TGTGCCAGCAGCTACAGGGGGCTTTTTTACAATGAGCAGTTCTTC. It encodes CASSYRGLFYNEQFF.

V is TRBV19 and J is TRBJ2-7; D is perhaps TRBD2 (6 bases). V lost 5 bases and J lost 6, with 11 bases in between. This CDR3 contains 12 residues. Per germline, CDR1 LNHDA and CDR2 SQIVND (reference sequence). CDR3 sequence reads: CASSALEGEQYF. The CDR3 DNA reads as TGTGCCAGTAGTGCTCTGGAGGGCGAGCAGTACTTC.

The CDR3 coding sequence is TGTGCCAGCAGCGTGCCTACAGGGTCGGTCTCTGGCTACACCTTC. Translation gives CASSVPTGSVSGYTF. The chain carries TRBV5-4 and TRBJ1-2, with D possibly matching TRBD1 (6 bases). Germline V gene sequence: CDR1 SGHNT, CDR2 YYREEE (reference sequence). Trimming cost V 4 bases and J 7 bases, with 20 bases left between them. There are 15 residues in the CDR3.

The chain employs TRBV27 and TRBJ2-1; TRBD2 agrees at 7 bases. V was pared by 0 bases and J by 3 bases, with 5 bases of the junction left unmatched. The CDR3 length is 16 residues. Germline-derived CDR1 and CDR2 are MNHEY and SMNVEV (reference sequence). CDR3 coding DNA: TGTGCCAGCAGTTTATCGGCGGGAGAGGGCTACAATGAGCAGTTCTTC. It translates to CASSLSAGEGYNEQFF.

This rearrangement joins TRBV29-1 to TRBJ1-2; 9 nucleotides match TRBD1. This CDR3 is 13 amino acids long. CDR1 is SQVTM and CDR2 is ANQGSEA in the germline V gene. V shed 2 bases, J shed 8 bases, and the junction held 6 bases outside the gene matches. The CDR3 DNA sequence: TGCAGCGTTGAACGGGACAGGGCTGGAGGCTACACCTTC. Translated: CSVERDRAGGYTF.

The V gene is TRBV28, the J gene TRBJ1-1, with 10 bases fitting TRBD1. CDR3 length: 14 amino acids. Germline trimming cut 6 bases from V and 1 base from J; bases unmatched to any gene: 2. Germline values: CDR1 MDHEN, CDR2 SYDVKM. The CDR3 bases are TGTGCCAGCAGCCGACAGGGGGCGAACACTGAAGCTTTCTTT. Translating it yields CASSRQGANTEAFF.

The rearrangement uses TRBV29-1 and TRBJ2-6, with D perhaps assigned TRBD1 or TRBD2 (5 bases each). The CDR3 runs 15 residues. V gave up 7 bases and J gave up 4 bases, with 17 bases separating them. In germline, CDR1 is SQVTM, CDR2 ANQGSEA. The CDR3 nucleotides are TGCAGCGCGAAGTCCCGGGACGCCGGGGCCAACGTCCTGACTTTC. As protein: CSAKSRDAGANVLTF.

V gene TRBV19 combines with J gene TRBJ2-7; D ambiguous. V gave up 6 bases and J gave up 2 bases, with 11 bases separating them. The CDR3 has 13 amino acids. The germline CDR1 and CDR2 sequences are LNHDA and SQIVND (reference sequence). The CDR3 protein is CASSVWGAYEQYF. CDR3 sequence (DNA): TGTGCCAGTAGCGTGTGGGGTGCCTACGAGCAGTACTTC.

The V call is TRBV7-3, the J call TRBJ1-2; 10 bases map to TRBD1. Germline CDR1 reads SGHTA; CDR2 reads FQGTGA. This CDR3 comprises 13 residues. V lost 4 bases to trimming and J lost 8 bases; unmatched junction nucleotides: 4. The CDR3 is CASSSGTGEGYTF. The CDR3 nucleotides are TGTGCCAGCAGCTCCGGGACAGGGGAAGGCTACACCTTC.

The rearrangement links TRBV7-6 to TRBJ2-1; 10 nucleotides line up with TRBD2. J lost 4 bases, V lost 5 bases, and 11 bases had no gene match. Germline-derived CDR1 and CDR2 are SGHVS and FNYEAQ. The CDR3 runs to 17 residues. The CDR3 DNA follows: TGTGCCAGCAGCCCCCAGCTTGGGACTAGCGTATACAATGAGCAGTTCTTC. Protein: CASSPQLGTSVYNEQFF.

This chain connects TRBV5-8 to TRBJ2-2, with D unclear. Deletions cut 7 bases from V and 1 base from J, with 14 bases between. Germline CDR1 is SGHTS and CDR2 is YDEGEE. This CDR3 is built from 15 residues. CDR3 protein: CASSNTRLNTGELFF. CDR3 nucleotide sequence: TGTGCCAGCTCAAATACCAGGCTGAACACCGGGGAGCTGTTTTTT.

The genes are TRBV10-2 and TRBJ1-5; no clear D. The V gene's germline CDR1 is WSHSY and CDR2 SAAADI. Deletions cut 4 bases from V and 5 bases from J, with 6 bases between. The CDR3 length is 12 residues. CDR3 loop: CASSVAYQPQHF. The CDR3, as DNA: TGCGCCAGCAGTGTGGCATATCAGCCCCAGCATTTT.

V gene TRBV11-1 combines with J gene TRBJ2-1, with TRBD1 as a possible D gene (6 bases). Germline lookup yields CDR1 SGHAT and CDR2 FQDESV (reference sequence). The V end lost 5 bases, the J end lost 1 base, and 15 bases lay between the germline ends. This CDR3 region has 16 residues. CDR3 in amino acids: CASSLNRVRSYNEQFF. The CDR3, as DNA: TGTGCCAGCAGCCTAAACAGGGTGCGGTCCTACAATGAGCAGTTCTTC.

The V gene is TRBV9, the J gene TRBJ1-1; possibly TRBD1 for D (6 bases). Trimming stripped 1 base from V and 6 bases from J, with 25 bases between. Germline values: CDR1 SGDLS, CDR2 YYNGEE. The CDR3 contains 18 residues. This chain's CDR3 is CASSVSPAGANPWAEAFF. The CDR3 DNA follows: TGTGCCAGCAGCGTATCCCCGGCGGGGGCGAACCCCTGGGCTGAAGCTTTCTTT.

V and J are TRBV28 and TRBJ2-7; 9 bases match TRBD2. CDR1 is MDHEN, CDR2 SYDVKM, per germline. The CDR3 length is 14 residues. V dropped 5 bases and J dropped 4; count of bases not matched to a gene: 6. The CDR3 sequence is CASSQGREGYEQYF. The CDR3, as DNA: TGTGCCAGCAGTCAGGGGCGGGAGGGATACGAGCAGTACTTC.

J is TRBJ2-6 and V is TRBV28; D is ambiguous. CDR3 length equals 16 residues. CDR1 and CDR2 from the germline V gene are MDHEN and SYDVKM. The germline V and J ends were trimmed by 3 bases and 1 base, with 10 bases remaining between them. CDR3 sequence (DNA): TGTGCCAGCAGTTTGTCCCCCCTTTCTGGGGCCAACGTCCTGACTTTC. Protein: CASSLSPLSGANVLTF.

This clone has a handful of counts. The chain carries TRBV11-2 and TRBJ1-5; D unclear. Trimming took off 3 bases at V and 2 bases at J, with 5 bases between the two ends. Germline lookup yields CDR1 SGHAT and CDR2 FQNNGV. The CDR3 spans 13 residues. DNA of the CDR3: TGTGCCAGCAGCTTTAAGGGCAATCAGCCCCAGCATTTT. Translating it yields CASSFKGNQPQHF.

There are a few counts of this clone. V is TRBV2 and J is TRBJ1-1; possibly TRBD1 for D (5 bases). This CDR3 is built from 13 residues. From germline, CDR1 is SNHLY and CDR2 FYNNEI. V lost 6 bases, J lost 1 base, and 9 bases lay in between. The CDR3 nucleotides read TGTGCCAGCAGCCGGGACCAGAACACTGAAGCTTTCTTT. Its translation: CASSRDQNTEAFF.

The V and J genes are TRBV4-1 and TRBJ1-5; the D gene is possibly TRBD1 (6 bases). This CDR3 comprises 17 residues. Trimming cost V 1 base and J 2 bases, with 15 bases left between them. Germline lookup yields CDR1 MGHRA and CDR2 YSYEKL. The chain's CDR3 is CASSQGGGGLGNQPQHF. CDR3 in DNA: TGCGCCAGCAGCCAAGGCGGGGGGGGGCTGGGCAATCAGCCCCAGCATTTT.

In DNA form, the CDR3 reads TGTGCCAGCAGCTTGTCCTGGCTAGCGGGAGGGAACAATGAGCAGTTCTTC. Translated: CASSLSWLAGGNNEQFF. The J gene is TRBJ2-1, the V gene TRBV5-6, with 12 bases that match TRBD2. The CDR3 is 17 residues long. Germline V gene sequence: CDR1 SGHDT, CDR2 YYEEEE. The J segment lost 5 bases and the V segment lost 1 base, leaving 7 bases of the junction unmatched.